This passage covers 18 T cell receptor beta chains from one sample sequenced in a study of blood T cell repertoires in COVID-19. Sequencing used immunoSEQ multiplex PCR; TCRdb keeps in-frame clones, though not all of them. The table has about 200,000 clones, 86% seen once; the top ten hold about 6%. Material for sequencing was PBMCs or T cells enriched from blood (not recorded which). The source is a man between 40 and 49 years old with acute COVID-19.

This sequence joins TRBV20-1 and TRBJ2-7; maybe TRBD2 (5 bases). Trimming pared 3 bases from V and 5 bases from J, leaving 11 bases between. The CDR3 runs to 12 residues. Germline V lookup: CDR1 DFQATT, CDR2 SNEGSKA (reference sequence). As DNA, the CDR3 is TGCAGTGCTAGTAGGGAGTGGCACGAGCAGTACTTC. Translation gives CSASREWHEQYF.

The chain carries TRBV11-3 and TRBJ2-2; 11 nucleotides agree with TRBD1. The junction had 5 bases not matched to a gene; V was cut back by 6 bases and J by 5 bases. The length of the CDR3 is 15 residues. The V gene's germline CDR1 is SGHNT and CDR2 YENEEA. The CDR3, as DNA: TGTGCCAGCAGAAACCGGGACAGGGGGACCGGGGAGCTGTTTTTT. Residues: CASRNRDRGTGELFF.

This clone was seen just once. The chain carries TRBV4-2 and TRBJ2-5; D is undetermined. V was cut by 4 bases and J by 1 base, with 19 bases left in between. The CDR3 length is 17 residues. CDR1 and CDR2 from the germline V gene are LGHNA and YNFKEQ. The CDR3 DNA reads as TGTGCCAGCAGCCCAGAGTCTTTGCCGAGAAGCCAAGAGACCCAGTACTTC. Residues: CASSPESLPRSQETQYF.

The chain carries TRBV19 and TRBJ2-3; 9 bases are a match to TRBD1. J lost 5 bases, V lost 0 bases, and 6 bases had no gene match. CDR1 and CDR2 (germline): LNHDA, SQIVND (reference sequence). This CDR3 is built from 16 residues. DNA of the CDR3: TGTGCCAGTAGTATAGACGGGACAGGGCGGGGAGATACGCAGTATTTT. Amino acids: CASSIDGTGRGDTQYF.

The chain has TRBV24-1 and TRBJ2-1; tentative D call: TRBD1 (6 bases). The V end was cut by 9 bases, the J end by 3 bases, with 11 bases between. CDR3 length: 13 residues. Germline V CDR1 and CDR2: KGHDR, SFDVKD. CDR3 residues: CATATDSYNEQFF. The CDR3 region has the DNA TGTGCCACCGCTACGGACAGCTACAATGAGCAGTTCTTC.

This chain links TRBV6-1 with TRBJ2-1; 11 nucleotides line up with TRBD2. CDR3 length: 18 residues. Trimming cost V 4 bases and J 6 bases; bases outside gene matches: 14. Germline lookup yields CDR1 MNHNS and CDR2 SASEGT. CDR3 sequence: CASSGRDNGLAGANEQFF. The CDR3 DNA follows: TGTGCCAGCAGTGGCCGGGATAACGGACTAGCGGGCGCCAATGAGCAGTTCTTC.

This chain links TRBV18 with TRBJ1-3; TRBD1 agrees at 7 bases. V lost 5 bases and J lost 4; bases outside the gene matches: 5. CDR3 length: 14 amino acids. In germline, CDR1 is KGHSH, CDR2 LQKENI. The CDR3 region has the DNA TGTGCCAGCTCATCCGACAGGGCCGGAAACACCATATATTTT. This codes for CASSSDRAGNTIYF.

In its sample, this clone was seen once. The chain links TRBV15 to TRBJ2-3; TRBD1 is a possible D gene (5 bases). V shed 1 base and J shed 0 bases, with 11 bases lying between them. The CDR3 length is 16 residues. The V gene's germline CDR1 is LNHNV and CDR2 YYDKDF (reference sequence). CDR3 protein: CATSRGDRSSTDTQYF. CDR3 bases: TGTGCCACCAGCAGAGGCGACAGATCTAGCACAGATACGCAGTATTTT.

This clone came up a few times. V gene TRBV6-5 combines with J gene TRBJ2-3, with a possible D match to TRBD1 (6 bases). This CDR3 is built from 15 residues. Trimming took 7 bases from V and 13 from J, leaving 27 bases between them. Germline V lookup: CDR1 MNHEY, CDR2 SVGAGI. Here the CDR3 reads CASNVGSDRDTQKYF. The CDR3 DNA reads TGTGCCAGCAATGTGGGCTCAGACCGGGACACTCAGAAGTATTTT.

The rearrangement links TRBV5-6 to TRBJ1-1, with a possible D match to TRBD1 (5 bases). The germline CDR1 and CDR2 sequences are SGHDT and YYEEEE. The V gene lost 2 bases and the J gene lost 5 bases, with 10 bases spanning the gap. This CDR3 has 13 amino acids. Here the CDR3 reads CASSFSGGTEAFF. In nucleotides, the CDR3 is TGTGCCAGCAGCTTTTCGGGGGGTACTGAAGCTTTCTTT.

This chain joins TRBV7-2 and TRBJ1-6; TRBD1 aligns across 7 bases. The CDR3 length is 16 residues. Germline V lookup: CDR1 SGHTA, CDR2 FQGNSA. J was trimmed by 0 bases and V by 7 bases; bases with no gene match: 6. DNA of the CDR3: TGTGCCAGCACCGGGACAGTGAGCTCCTATAATTCACCCCTCCACTTT. Its protein product is CASTGTVSSYNSPLHF.

The chain uses TRBV10-3 and TRBJ2-2; 13 bases are shared with TRBD2. The CDR3 loop spans 22 amino acids. Trimming took 1 base from V and 3 from J; bases not matched to a gene: 17. Looked up from germline, CDR1 is ENHRY and CDR2 is SYGVKD. The CDR3 sequence: CAISEFRPLAGGPKGDTGELFF. The CDR3 DNA sequence: TGTGCCATCAGTGAGTTCCGGCCACTAGCGGGAGGGCCCAAGGGCGACACCGGGGAGCTGTTTTTT.

V usage is TRBV30 and J usage is TRBJ1-1, with 8 bases matching TRBD1. The germline CDR1 and CDR2 sequences are GTSNPN and SVGIG (reference sequence). The CDR3 totals 17 residues. V shed 1 base and J 5 bases; nucleotides not matched to a gene: 15. CDR3 nucleotides: TGTGCCTGGAGTGGACGACAGGGGTCAGATGCAAGGACTGAAGCTTTCTTT. Its protein product is CAWSGRQGSDARTEAFF. Variable domain in full (rest from reference TRBV30 and TRBJ1-1): SQTIHQWPATLVQPVGSPLSLECTVEGTSNPNLYWYRQAAGRGLQLLFYSVGIGQISSEVPQNLSASRPQDRQFILSSKKLLLSDSGFYLCAWSGRQGSDARTEAFFGQGTRLTVV.

The J gene is TRBJ1-1, the V gene TRBV4-2; perhaps TRBD1 as D (5 bases). Trimming took off 0 bases at V and 8 bases at J, with 13 bases between the two ends. Germline loops: CDR1 LGHNA, CDR2 YNFKEQ. The CDR3 runs to 14 residues. This CDR3 reads CASSQEHGHSEAFF. CDR3 coding DNA: TGTGCCAGCAGCCAAGAACACGGACACTCAGAAGCTTTCTTT.

This chain joins TRBV3-1 (or the pseudogene TRBV3-2) and TRBJ1-4, with unresolved D. Trimming removed 3 bases from V and 8 bases from J, with 13 bases in between. Germline V gene lookup returns CDR1 LGHDT and CDR2 YNNKEL (reference sequence). CDR3 length: 14 residues. CDR3 bases: TGTGCCAGCAGCCATTCGACTGGAATGGAAAAACTGTTTTTT. As protein: CASSHSTGMEKLFF.

This sequence joins TRBV27 and TRBJ2-7; maybe TRBD2 (6 bases). V lost 5 bases, J lost 4 bases, and 18 bases lay in between. The germline CDR1 and CDR2 sequences are MNHEY and SMNVEV (reference sequence). This CDR3 region has 15 residues. This chain's CDR3 is CASSRSPSELYEQYF. CDR3 in DNA: TGTGCCAGCAGTCGGAGCCCTAGCGAGCTATACGAGCAGTACTTC.

In its sample, this clone was seen a few times. The V and J genes are TRBV5-1 and TRBJ1-2, with D hard to call. The CDR3 contains 13 residues. Deletions cut 0 bases from V and 6 bases from J, with 9 bases between. Germline V gene lookup returns CDR1 SGHRS and CDR2 YFSETQ. CDR3 nucleotides: TGCGCCAGCAGCTTGGCCGGGAGGGATGGCTACACCTTC. Protein product: CASSLAGRDGYTF.

The rearrangement links TRBV10-3 to TRBJ1-2; D is possibly TRBD1 (6 bases). The germline gives CDR1 ENHRY, CDR2 SYGVKD. There are 13 residues in the CDR3. V was shortened by 2 bases and J by 6 bases, with 10 bases between the two germline ends. CDR3 DNA: TGTGCCATCAGTGAGAGGGCAGGGGATGGCTACACCTTC. Its protein product is CAISERAGDGYTF.